The source of this TCR beta chain is a study of blood T cell repertoires in COVID-19. Study as a whole: Spain, Italy and the United States supplied samples that represented acute and convalescent COVID-19. T cells, B-cell-depleted T cells, or PBMCs supplied cDNA or gDNA.

Under the authors' procedure: Estimates of nucleated cell counts were drawn from the amplification of reference gene primers. Generated by immunoSEQ multiplex PCR, the TCRdb table keeps only in-frame clones and is missing some. D and trimming come from the DNA, and the V and J calls and clone size come from that table. The table lists hundreds of thousands of clones, approximately 79% of them singletons, with roughly 4.2% in the top ten. The CDR3 loop spans 16 amino acids. Germline values: CDR1 LGHDT, CDR2 YNNKEL (reference sequence). The V gene end was trimmed by 1 base and the J gene end by 6 bases; junction bases not matched to a gene: 9. This clone has a handful of counts.

This receptor was taken from a middle-aged woman with active or convalescent COVID-19. The chain is built from TRBV3-1 (or the pseudogene TRBV3-2) and TRBJ1-5; TRBD1 matches 7 bases. The sequenced sample consisted of peripheral blood. CDR3 residues: CASSQGAGGVGQPQHF. The DNA of the CDR3 is TGTGCCAGCAGCCAAGGCGCAGGGGGTGTGGGTCAGCCCCAGCATTTT.